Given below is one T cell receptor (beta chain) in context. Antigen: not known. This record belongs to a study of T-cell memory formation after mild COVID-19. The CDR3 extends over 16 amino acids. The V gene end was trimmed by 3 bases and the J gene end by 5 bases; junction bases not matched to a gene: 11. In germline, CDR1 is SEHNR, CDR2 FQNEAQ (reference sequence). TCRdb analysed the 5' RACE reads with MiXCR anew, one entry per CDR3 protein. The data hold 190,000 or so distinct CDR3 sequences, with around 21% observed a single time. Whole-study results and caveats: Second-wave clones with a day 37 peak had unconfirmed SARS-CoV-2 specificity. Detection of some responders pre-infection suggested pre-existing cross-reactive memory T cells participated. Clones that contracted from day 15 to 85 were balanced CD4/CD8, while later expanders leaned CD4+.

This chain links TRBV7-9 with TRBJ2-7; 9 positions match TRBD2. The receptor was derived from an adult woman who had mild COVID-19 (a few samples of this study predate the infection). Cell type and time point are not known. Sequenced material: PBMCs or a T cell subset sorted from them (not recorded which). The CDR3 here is CASSLRPAGGSDEQYF. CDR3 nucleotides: TGTGCCAGCAGCTTGCGTCCTGCGGGAGGGTCGGACGAGCAGTACTTC. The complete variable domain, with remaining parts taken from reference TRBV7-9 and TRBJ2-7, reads DTGVSQNPRHKITKRGQNVTFRCDPISEHNRLYWYRQTLGQGPEFLTYFQNEAQLEKSRLLSDRFSAERPKGSFSTLEIQRTEQGDSAMYLCASSLRPAGGSDEQYFGPGTRLTVT.